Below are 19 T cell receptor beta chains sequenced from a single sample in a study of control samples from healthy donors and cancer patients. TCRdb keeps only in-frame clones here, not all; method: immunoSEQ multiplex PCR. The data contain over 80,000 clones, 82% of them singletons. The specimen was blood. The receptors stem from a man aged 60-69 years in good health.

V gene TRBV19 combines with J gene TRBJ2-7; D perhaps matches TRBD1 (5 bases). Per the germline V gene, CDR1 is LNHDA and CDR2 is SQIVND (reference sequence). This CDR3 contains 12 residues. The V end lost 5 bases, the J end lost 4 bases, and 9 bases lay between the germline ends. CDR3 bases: TGTGCCAGTAGTTCGGACATTTACGAGCAGTACTTC. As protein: CASSSDIYEQYF.

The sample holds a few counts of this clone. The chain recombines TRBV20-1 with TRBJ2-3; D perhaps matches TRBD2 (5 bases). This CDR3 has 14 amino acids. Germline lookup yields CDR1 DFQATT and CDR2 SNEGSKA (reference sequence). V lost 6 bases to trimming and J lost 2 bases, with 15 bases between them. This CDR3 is CSASRTSYTDTQYF. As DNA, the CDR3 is TGCAGTGCGAGTCGGACTTCTTACACAGATACGCAGTATTTT.

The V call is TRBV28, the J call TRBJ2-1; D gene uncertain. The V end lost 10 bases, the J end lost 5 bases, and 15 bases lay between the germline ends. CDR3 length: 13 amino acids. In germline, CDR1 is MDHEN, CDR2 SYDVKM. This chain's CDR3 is CATNLVSDNEQFF. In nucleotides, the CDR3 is TGTGCCACCAACCTAGTCTCGGACAATGAGCAGTTCTTC. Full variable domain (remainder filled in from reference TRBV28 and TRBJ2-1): DVKVTQSSRYLVKRTGEKVFLECVQDMDHENMFWYRQDPGLGLRLIYFSYDVKMKEKGDIPEGYSVSREKKERFSLILESASTNQTSMYLCATNLVSDNEQFFGPGTRLTVL.

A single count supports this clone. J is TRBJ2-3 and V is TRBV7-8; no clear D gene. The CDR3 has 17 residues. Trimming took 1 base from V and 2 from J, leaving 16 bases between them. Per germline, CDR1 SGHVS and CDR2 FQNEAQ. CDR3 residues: CASSLGSWRRLTDTQYF. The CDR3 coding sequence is TGTGCCAGCAGCTTAGGGAGTTGGCGGAGACTCACAGATACGCAGTATTTT. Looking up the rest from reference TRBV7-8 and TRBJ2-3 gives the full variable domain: GAGVSQSPRYKVAKRGQDVALRCDPISGHVSLFWYQQALGQGPEFLTYFQNEAQLDKSGLPSDRFFAERPEGSVSTLKIQRTQQEDSAVYLCASSLGSWRRLTDTQYFGPGTRLTVL.

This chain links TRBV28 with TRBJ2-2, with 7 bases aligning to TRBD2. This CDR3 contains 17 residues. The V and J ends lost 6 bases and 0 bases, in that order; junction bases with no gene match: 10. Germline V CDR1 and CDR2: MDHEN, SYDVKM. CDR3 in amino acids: CASSFLAGLTNTGELFF. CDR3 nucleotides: TGTGCCAGCAGCTTCTTAGCGGGCCTTACGAACACCGGGGAGCTGTTTTTT.

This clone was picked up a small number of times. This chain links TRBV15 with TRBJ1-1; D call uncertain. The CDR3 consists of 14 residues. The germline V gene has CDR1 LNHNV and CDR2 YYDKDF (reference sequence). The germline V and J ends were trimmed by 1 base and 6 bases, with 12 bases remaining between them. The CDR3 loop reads CATSRVPPDSEAFF. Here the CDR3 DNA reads TGTGCCACCAGCAGAGTACCCCCCGATTCTGAAGCTTTCTTT.

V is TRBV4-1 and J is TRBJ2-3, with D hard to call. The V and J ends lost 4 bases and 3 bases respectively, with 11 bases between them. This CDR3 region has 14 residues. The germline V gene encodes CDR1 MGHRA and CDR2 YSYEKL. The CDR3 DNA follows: TGCGCCAGCAGCCCCGCCAGAGGAACAGATACGCAGTATTTT. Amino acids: CASSPARGTDTQYF.

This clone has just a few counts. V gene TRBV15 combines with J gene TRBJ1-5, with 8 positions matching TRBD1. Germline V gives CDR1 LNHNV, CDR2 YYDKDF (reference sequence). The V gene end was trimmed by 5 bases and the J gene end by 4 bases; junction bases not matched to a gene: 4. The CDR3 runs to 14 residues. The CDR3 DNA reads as TGTGCCACCAGCCGCAGGGGGCTAAATCAGCCCCAGCATTTT. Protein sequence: CATSRRGLNQPQHF.

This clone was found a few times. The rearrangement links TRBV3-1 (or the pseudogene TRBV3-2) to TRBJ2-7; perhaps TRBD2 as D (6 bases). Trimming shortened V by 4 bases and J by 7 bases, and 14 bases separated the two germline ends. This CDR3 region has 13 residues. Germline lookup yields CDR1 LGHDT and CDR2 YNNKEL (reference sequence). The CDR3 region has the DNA TGTGCCAGCAGCCCCCGGGACTGGGGGGAGCAGTACTTC. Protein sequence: CASSPRDWGEQYF.

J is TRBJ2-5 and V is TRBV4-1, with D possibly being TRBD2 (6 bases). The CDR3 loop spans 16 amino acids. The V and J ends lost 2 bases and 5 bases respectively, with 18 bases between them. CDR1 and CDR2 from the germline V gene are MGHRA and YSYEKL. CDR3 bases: TGCGCCAGCAGCCAATCGAGGTCGCGGGGCGAGGAGACCCAGTACTTC. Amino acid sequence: CASSQSRSRGEETQYF.

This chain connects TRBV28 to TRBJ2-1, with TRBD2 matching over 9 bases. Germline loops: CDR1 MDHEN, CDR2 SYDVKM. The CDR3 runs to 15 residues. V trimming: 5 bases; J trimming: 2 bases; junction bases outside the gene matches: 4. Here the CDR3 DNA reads TGTGCCAGCAGTATACTAGCGGGCACCTACAATGAGCAGTTCTTC. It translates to CASSILAGTYNEQFF. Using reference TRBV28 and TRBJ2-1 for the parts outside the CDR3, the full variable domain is DVKVTQSSRYLVKRTGEKVFLECVQDMDHENMFWYRQDPGLGLRLIYFSYDVKMKEKGDIPEGYSVSREKKERFSLILESASTNQTSMYLCASSILAGTYNEQFFGPGTRLTVL.

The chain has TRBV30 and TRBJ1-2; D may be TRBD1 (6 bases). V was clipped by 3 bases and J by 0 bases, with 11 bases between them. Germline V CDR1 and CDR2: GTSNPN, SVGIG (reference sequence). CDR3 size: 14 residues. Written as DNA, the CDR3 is TGTGCCTGGAGGAGGGGGGCAACTAACTATGGCTACACCTTC. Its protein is CAWRRGATNYGYTF.

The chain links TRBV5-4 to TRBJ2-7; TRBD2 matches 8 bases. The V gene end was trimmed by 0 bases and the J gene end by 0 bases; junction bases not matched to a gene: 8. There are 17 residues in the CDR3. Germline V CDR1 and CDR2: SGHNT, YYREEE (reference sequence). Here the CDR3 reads CASSLGGGSGGSYEQYF. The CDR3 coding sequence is TGTGCCAGCAGCTTGGGGGGAGGAAGCGGGGGCTCCTACGAGCAGTACTTC.

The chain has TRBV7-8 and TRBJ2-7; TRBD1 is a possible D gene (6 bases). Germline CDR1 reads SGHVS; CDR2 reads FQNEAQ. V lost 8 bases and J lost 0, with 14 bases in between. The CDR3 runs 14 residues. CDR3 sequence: CASQNWDISYEQYF. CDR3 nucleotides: TGTGCCAGCCAGAACTGGGACATCTCCTACGAGCAGTACTTC.

This chain's CDR3 is CASSYRHGEAFF. The CDR3 DNA reads as TGTGCCAGCAGTTACAGGCACGGTGAAGCTTTCTTT. The chain carries TRBV6-5 and TRBJ1-1; D gene uncertain. CDR1 and CDR2 (germline): MNHEY, SVGAGI. Trimming stripped 2 bases from V and 7 bases from J, with 8 bases between. CDR3 length: 12 residues.

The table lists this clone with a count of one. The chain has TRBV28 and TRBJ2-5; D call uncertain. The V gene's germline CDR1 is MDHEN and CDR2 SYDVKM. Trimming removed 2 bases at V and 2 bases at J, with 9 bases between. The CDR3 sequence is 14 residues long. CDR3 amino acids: CASSLNPDQETQYF. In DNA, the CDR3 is TGTGCCAGCAGTTTAAACCCGGATCAAGAGACCCAGTACTTC.

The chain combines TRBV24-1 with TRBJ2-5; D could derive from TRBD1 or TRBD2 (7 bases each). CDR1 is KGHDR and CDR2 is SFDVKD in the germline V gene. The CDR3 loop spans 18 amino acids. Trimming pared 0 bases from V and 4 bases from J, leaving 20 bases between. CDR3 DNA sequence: TGTGCCACCAGTGATTTGGGTGGAGGGGGCCCGGGAGGAGAGACCCAGTACTTC. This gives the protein CATSDLGGGGPGGETQYF.

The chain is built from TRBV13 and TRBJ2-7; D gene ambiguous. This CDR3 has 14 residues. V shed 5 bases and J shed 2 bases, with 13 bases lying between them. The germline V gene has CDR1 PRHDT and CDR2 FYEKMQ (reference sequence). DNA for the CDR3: TGTGCCAGCAGCCCCCCGATCCAGGCCTACGAGCAGTACTTC. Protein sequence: CASSPPIQAYEQYF.

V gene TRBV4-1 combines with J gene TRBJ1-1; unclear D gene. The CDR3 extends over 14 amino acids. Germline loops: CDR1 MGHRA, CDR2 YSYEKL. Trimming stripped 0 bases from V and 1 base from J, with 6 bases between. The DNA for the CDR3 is TGCGCCAGCAGCCAAGAACCAGGGAACACTGAAGCTTTCTTT. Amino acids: CASSQEPGNTEAFF.